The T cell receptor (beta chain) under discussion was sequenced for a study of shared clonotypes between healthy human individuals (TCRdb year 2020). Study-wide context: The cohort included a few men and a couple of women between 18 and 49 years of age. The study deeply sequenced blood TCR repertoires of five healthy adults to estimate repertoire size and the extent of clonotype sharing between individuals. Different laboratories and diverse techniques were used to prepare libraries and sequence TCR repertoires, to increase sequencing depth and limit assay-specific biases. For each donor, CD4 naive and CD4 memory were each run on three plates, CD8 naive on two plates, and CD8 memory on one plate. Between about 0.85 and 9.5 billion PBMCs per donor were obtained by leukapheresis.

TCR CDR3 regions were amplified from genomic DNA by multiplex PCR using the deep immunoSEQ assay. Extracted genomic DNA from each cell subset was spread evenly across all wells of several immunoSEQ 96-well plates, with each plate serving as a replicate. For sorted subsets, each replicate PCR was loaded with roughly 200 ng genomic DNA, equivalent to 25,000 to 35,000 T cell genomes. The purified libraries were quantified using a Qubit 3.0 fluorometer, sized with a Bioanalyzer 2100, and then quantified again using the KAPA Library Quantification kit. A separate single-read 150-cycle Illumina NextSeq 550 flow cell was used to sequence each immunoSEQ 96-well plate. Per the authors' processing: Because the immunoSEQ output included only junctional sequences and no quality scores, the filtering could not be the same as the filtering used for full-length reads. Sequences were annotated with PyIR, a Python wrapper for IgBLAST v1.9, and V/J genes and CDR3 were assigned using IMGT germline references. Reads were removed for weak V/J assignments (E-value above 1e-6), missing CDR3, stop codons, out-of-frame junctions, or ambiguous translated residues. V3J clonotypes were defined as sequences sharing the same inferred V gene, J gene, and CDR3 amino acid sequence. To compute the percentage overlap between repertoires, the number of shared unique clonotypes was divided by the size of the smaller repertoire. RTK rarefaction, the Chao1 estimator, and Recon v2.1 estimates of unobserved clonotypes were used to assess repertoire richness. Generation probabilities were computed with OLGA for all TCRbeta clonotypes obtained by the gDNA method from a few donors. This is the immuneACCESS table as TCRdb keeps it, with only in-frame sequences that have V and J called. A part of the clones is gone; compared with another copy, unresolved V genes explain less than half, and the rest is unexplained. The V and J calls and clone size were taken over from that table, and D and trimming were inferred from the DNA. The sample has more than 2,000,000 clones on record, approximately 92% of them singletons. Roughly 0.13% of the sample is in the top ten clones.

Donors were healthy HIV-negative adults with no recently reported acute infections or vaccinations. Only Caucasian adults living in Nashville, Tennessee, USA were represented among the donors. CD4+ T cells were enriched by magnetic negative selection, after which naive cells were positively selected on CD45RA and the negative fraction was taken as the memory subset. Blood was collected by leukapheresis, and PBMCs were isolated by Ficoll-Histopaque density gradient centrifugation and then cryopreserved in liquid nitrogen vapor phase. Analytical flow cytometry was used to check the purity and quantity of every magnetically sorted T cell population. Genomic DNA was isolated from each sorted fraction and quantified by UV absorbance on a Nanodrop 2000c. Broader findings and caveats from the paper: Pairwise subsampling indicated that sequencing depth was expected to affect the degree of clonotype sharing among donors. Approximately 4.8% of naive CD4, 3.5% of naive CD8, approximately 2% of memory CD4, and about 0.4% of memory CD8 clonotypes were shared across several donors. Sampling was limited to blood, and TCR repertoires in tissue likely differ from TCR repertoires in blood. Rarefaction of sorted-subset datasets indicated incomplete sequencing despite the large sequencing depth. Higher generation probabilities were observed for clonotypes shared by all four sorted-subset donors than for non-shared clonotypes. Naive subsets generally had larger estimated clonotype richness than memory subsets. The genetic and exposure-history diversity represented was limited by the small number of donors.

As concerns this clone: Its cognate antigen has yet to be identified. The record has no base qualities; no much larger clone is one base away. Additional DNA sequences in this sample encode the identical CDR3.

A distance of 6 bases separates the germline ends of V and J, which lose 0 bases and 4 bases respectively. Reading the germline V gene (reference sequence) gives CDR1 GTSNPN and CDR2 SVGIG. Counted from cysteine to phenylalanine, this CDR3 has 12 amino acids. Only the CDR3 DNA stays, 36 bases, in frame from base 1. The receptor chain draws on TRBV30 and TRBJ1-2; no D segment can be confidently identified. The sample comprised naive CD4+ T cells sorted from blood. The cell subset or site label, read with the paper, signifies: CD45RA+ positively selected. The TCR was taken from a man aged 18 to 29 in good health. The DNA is TGTGCCTGGAGTGTTACAAGCTATGGCTACACCTTC. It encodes CAWSVTSYGYTF.